This is a list of T cell receptor beta chains from one sample in a study of identical twins. TCRdb fed the 5' RACE reads into MiXCR, producing one record per CDR3 protein. The sample carries some 630,000 distinct CDR3 sequences, roughly 6.6% recorded once. These sequences were also reported in another study, on yellow fever vaccine responses in identical twins.

Sequenced material: PBMCs. The source of these receptors is a woman aged 18-29 years in good health. CDR3s include the opening cysteine and the closing phenylalanine or tryptophan. A D gene is named only where the DNA matches it firmly. Clone size is shown for a subset of rows, as once, few, many or a class of expanded clone.

TRBV5-1	14	many	TRBJ2-1	TRBD2	TGCGCCAGCAGCGCACCAAGCGGGGTTCATGAGCAGTTCTTC	CASSAPSGVHEQFF
TRBV28	18	many	TRBJ2-2	-	TGTGCCAGCAACCTACCGAAGGGACGGGTGAGGAACACCGGGGAGCTGTTTTTT	CASNLPKGRVRNTGELFF
TRBV11-2	14	few	TRBJ2-2	-	TGTGCCAGCAGCTTAGGGAGGGGATCCGGGGAGCTGTTTTTT	CASSLGRGSGELFF
TRBV11-1	18	few	TRBJ1-3	-	TGTGCCAGCAGCTCATTTTTAGGCGGATCGGTCGATGGAAACACCATATATTTT	CASSSFLGGSVDGNTIYF
TRBV24-1	18	few	TRBJ2-2	-	TGTGCCACCAGTGACGCTGGGGCCAAATCGGGGCGCACCGGGGAGCTGTTTTTT	CATSDAGAKSGRTGELFF
TRBV11-3	15	-	TRBJ2-6	-	TGTGCCAGCAGCTTATGGGAGACTGGGGCCAACGTCCTGACTTTC	CASSLWETGANVLTF
TRBV7-9	15	many	TRBJ2-1	-	TGTGCCAGCGCCCCGATACTAGAAATCTACAATGAGCAGTTCTTC	CASAPILEIYNEQFF
TRBV12-3/TRBV12-4	21	many	TRBJ1-1	TRBD1	TGTGCCAGCAGTTTCCGCCCGTTAACAGGGGTGGCGCTTCTTCTGAACACTGAAGCTTTCTTT	CASSFRPLTGVALLLNTEAFF
TRBV12-3/TRBV12-4	14	many	TRBJ2-4	TRBD2	TGTGCCAGCAGCTTAGCGGGAGGGCCAGGCATTCAGTACTTC	CASSLAGGPGIQYF
TRBV10-3	14	many	TRBJ2-7	TRBD2	TGTGCCATCAGTGAGAGCGGGATCTCCTACGAGCAGTACTTC	CAISESGISYEQYF
TRBV3-1	17	many	TRBJ2-3	TRBD2	TGTGCCAGCAGCCGCAGCGGGGGGATGTTCGGCACAGATACGCAGTATTTT	CASSRSGGMFGTDTQYF
TRBV29-1	15	-	TRBJ2-6	-	TGCAGCGTCCGCTCGGTAGGGACTGGGGCCAACGTCCTGACTTTC	CSVRSVGTGANVLTF
TRBV12-3/TRBV12-4	15	few	TRBJ1-4	-	TGTGCCAGCAGTGCAGACAGGACCCAACGGGAAAAACTGTTTTTT	CASSADRTQREKLFF
TRBV4-1	14	few	TRBJ1-1	TRBD1	TGCGCCAGCAGCCCCGGACAGGGGTGGACTGAAGCTTTCTTT	CASSPGQGWTEAFF
TRBV5-5	15	few	TRBJ2-7	TRBD1	TGTGCCAGCAGCTTGGTGGGGACAGGGAACCACGAGCAGTACTTC	CASSLVGTGNHEQYF
TRBV18	14	-	TRBJ1-1	-	TGTGCCAGCGCGACGGAACAGGGAGGGACTGAAGCTTTCTTT	CASATEQGGTEAFF
TRBV12-3/TRBV12-4	14	few	TRBJ1-5	TRBD1	TGTGCCAGCAGTCCACAGGGGCGAAATCAGCCCCAGCATTTT	CASSPQGRNQPQHF
TRBV20-1	15	-	TRBJ2-7	-	TGCAGTGCTAGAGATGGAGACTCCGCCTCCTACGAGCAGTACTTC	CSARDGDSASYEQYF
TRBV4-1	16	-	TRBJ2-1	-	TGCGCCAGCAGCCAAGCCGGGGGGCGCAGCTACAATGAGCAGTTCTTC	CASSQAGGRSYNEQFF
TRBV29-1	15	few	TRBJ2-2	-	TGCAGCGCTTACTCCGGGACGGCCAACACCGGGGAGCTGTTTTTT	CSAYSGTANTGELFF
TRBV29-1	12	few	TRBJ1-5	-	TGCAGCGTTGAGTCCGGAGGTCAGCCCCAGCATTTT	CSVESGGQPQHF
TRBV3-1	15	few	TRBJ2-1	-	TGTGCCAGCAGCCCCGCGGCTAGGTCCTACAATGAGCAGTTCTTC	CASSPAARSYNEQFF
TRBV11-1	18	-	TRBJ2-6	TRBD1	TGTGCCAGCAGCTTAGCAGGGACAGGGGAATCTGGGGCCAACGTCCTGACTTTC	CASSLAGTGESGANVLTF
TRBV7-9	16	-	TRBJ1-4	-	TGTGCCAGCAGCTTATTTGTGAGGGCAACTAATGAAAAACTGTTTTTT	CASSLFVRATNEKLFF